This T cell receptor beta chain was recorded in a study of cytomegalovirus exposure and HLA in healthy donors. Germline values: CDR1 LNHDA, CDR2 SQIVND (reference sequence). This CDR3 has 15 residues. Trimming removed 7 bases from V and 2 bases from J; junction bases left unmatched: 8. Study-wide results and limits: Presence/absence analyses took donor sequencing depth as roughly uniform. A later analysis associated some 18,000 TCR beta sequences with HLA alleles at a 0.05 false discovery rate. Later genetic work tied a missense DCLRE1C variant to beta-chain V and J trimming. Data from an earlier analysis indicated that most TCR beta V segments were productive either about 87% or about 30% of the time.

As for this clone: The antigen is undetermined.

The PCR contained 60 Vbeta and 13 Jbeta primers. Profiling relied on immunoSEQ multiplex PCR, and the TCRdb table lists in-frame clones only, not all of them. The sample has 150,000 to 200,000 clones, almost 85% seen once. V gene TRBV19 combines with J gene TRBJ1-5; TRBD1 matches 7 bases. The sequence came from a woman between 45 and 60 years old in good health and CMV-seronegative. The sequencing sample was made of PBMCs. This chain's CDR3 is CASTGQAWGNQPQHF. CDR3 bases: TGTGCCAGTACAGGACAGGCCTGGGGCAATCAGCCCCAGCATTTT.